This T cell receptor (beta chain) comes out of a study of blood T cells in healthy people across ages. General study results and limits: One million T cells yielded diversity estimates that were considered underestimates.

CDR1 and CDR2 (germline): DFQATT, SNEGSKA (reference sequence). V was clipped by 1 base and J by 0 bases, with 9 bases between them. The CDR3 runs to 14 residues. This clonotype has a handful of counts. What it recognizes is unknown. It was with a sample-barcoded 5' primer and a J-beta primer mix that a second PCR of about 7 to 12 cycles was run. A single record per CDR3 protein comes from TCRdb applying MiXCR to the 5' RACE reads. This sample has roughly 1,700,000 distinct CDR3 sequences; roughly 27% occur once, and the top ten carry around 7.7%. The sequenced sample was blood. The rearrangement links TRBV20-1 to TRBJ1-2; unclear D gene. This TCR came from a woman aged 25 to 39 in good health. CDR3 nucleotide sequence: TGCAGTGCTAGAGCCACAGCTCCTAACTATGGCTACACCTTC. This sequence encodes CSARATAPNYGYTF.